This T cell receptor beta chain was sequenced in a study of T-cell reconstitution after alpha-beta-depleted transplantation in children. Germline V lookup: CDR1 MDHEN, CDR2 SYDVKM. CDR3 length equals 14 residues. V dropped 3 bases and J dropped 11 bases, with 17 bases sitting between them. Unique molecular identifiers were incorporated during preparation of the TCRbeta library. TCRdb re-called the PCR reads with MiXCR, one entry per CDR3 protein. The sample has roughly 82,000 distinct CDR3 sequences; approximately 14% are singletons. This clonotype has a single count. This specimen was PBMCs, mostly from graft donor cells, taken 180 days after TCRalphabeta/CD19-depleted stem cell transplant. This TCR was recovered from a male patient under 10 years old who had a stem cell transplant for acute lymphoblastic leukemia, so the T cells may come from the graft donor. The gene calls are TRBV28 and TRBJ1-5; no definite D call. The chain's CDR3 is CASSLWAALWAQHF. The DNA of the CDR3 is TGTGCCAGCAGTTTGTGGGCAGCCCTCTGGGCCCAGCATTTT.